These 26 T cell receptor beta chains originate from one sample sequenced in a study of cytomegalovirus exposure and HLA in healthy donors. The primer mix had 60 Vbeta and 13 Jbeta primers. Clones were read by immunoSEQ multiplex PCR, and TCRdb kept only the in-frame ones, dropping some. The table has fewer than 250,000 clones, more than 75% seen once. Material: PBMCs. The receptors originated from a human donor in good health.

The chain couples TRBV6-1 to TRBJ1-3, with D perhaps matching TRBD1 (5 bases). Germline V gene sequence: CDR1 MNHNS, CDR2 SASEGT. The CDR3 has 15 residues. DNA for the CDR3: TGTGCGGCCCGGCCCTCCGGGGGCTCTGGAAACACCATATATTTT. This encodes CAARPSGGSGNTIYF.

The rearrangement uses TRBV6-1 and TRBJ2-2, with D uncertain. Germline V gene sequence: CDR1 MNHNS, CDR2 SASEGT. The length of the CDR3 is 14 residues. V lost 6 bases, J lost 3 bases, and 11 bases lay in between. The CDR3: CASRPDADTGELFF. Written as DNA, the CDR3 is TGTGCCAGCAGGCCGGATGCGGACACCGGGGAGCTGTTTTTT.

The chain recombines TRBV10-3 with TRBJ2-2; perhaps TRBD2 as D (5 bases). The CDR3 runs 11 residues. The germline gives CDR1 ENHRY, CDR2 SYGVKD. V gave up 8 bases and J gave up 10 bases, with 11 bases separating them. The CDR3 nucleotides read TGTGCCATCGGGGTCCGGGAGGAGCTGTTTTTT. Its translation is CAIGVREELFF.

V gene TRBV27 combines with J gene TRBJ2-1, with TRBD2 matching 11 bases. The germline V gene has CDR1 MNHEY and CDR2 SMNVEV (reference sequence). This CDR3 has 16 residues. J gave up 3 bases and V 2 bases, and 3 bases lay outside the gene matches. The CDR3 DNA is TGTGCCAGCAGTTTAACGGGACTAGCGGACTACAATGAGCAGTTCTTC. Translation: CASSLTGLADYNEQFF.

This chain links TRBV4-1 with TRBJ2-1; 10 nucleotides line up with TRBD2. This CDR3 spans 17 amino acids. The trim removed 2 bases at V and 4 bases at J, leaving 8 bases unmatched. CDR1 and CDR2 (germline): MGHRA, YSYEKL. In DNA form, the CDR3 reads TGCGCCAGCAGCCAATTCTCCGGGACTAGCGCATACAATGAGCAGTTCTTC. It specifies CASSQFSGTSAYNEQFF.

The chain couples TRBV5-1 to TRBJ2-7, with TRBD2 matching over 11 bases. The CDR3 extends over 18 amino acids. Germline values: CDR1 SGHRS, CDR2 YFSETQ. The V and J ends lost 0 bases and 3 bases, in that order; junction bases with no gene match: 11. DNA of the CDR3: TGCGCCAGCAGCTTGGGACTAGCGGGAAGCCCCCTAATCTACGAGCAGTACTTC. Translating gives CASSLGLAGSPLIYEQYF.

The chain couples TRBV11-1 to TRBJ2-3; D not certain. CDR3 length equals 12 residues. Germline V lookup: CDR1 SGHAT, CDR2 FQDESV (reference sequence). Trimming left V 4 bases short and J 4 bases short, with 6 bases between. CDR3 amino acids: CASSSGSDTQYF. In DNA form, the CDR3 reads TGTGCCAGCAGCTCCGGGTCAGATACGCAGTATTTT. The whole variable domain, filled in from reference TRBV11-1 and TRBJ2-3, reads EAEVAQSPRYKITEKSQAVAFWCDPISGHATLYWYRQILGQGPELLVQFQDESVVDDSQLPKDRFSAERLKGVDSTLKIQPAELGDSAMYLCASSSGSDTQYFGPGTRLTVL.

The chain employs TRBV28 and TRBJ1-2; 7 nucleotides match TRBD1. V shed 2 bases and J 3 bases; nucleotides not matched to a gene: 3. This CDR3 has 14 amino acids. CDR1 MDHEN and CDR2 SYDVKM come from the germline V gene. This chain's CDR3 is CASSLGQAYYGYTF. The CDR3 DNA follows: TGTGCCAGCAGTTTAGGACAGGCGTACTATGGCTACACCTTC.

The table lists this clone with a count of one. Different DNA sequences within this sample yield the same CDR3. V is TRBV30 and J is TRBJ2-5, with D hard to call. Trimming shortened V by 2 bases and J by 5 bases, and 6 bases separated the two germline ends. The CDR3 is 11 residues long. Germline CDR1 is GTSNPN and CDR2 is SVGIG (reference sequence). This CDR3 is CAWSLRETQYF. In DNA form, the CDR3 reads TGTGCCTGGAGTCTCAGGGAGACCCAGTACTTC.

The chain is built from TRBV10-2 and TRBJ2-7, with 11 bases matching TRBD2. Germline values: CDR1 WSHSY, CDR2 SAAADI. CDR3 length: 21 residues. V dropped 2 bases and J dropped 2; count of bases not matched to a gene: 20. The CDR3 DNA follows: TGCGCCAGCAGTGAGCCTCGGCCGGTAAGACAGACTAGCGGGACCCCCTACGAGCAGTACTTC. Translated, it gives CASSEPRPVRQTSGTPYEQYF.

V gene TRBV19 combines with J gene TRBJ2-5, with 8 bases aligning to TRBD1. This CDR3 contains 15 residues. Germline-derived CDR1 and CDR2 are LNHDA and SQIVND (reference sequence). Germline trimming cut 5 bases from V and 5 bases from J; bases unmatched to any gene: 10. Written as DNA, the CDR3 is TGTGCCAGTAGTTACGGACAGGGCGTGTCGGAGACCCAGTACTTC. This sequence encodes CASSYGQGVSETQYF.

V and J are TRBV7-9 and TRBJ2-2; TRBD1 is a possible D gene (6 bases). The ends were cut back, 1 base at V and 9 bases at J, with 12 bases in the middle. The germline V gene encodes CDR1 SEHNR and CDR2 FQNEAQ (reference sequence). The length of the CDR3 is 14 residues. CDR3 residues: CASSLEADRRELFF. The CDR3 region has the DNA TGTGCCAGCAGCTTAGAGGCGGACAGAAGGGAGCTGTTTTTT.

The table lists this clone with a few counts. The CDR3 is CASSLDRGSYTF. CDR3 nucleotide sequence: TGCGCCAGCAGCTTGGACAGGGGCAGCTACACCTTC. This sequence joins TRBV5-1 and TRBJ1-2, with 7 bases identical to TRBD1. CDR1 is SGHRS and CDR2 is YFSETQ in the germline V gene. The CDR3 runs 12 residues. V trimming: 0 bases; J trimming: 9 bases; junction bases outside the gene matches: 2.

In this sample, this clone turned up once. This chain links TRBV7-2 with TRBJ2-5; D may be TRBD1 (5 bases). Germline values: CDR1 SGHTA, CDR2 FQGNSA. CDR3 length equals 16 residues. Trimming took 0 bases from V and 4 from J, leaving 15 bases between them. In nucleotides, the CDR3 is TGTGCCAGCAGCTTAGCCCTGCAGGGCAGAGGAGAGACCCAGTACTTC. This gives the protein CASSLALQGRGETQYF.

The rearrangement uses TRBV6-5 and TRBJ1-1; a possible D gene is TRBD1 (6 bases). Germline values: CDR1 MNHEY, CDR2 SVGAGI. V was shortened by 0 bases and J by 8 bases, with 13 bases between the two germline ends. CDR3 length equals 14 residues. The CDR3 coding sequence is TGTGCCAGCAGTTACTCAGGGGGGGCCGACGAAGCTTTCTTT. Its translation is CASSYSGGADEAFF.

Only one count was recorded for this clone. The chain is built from TRBV9 and TRBJ1-1; D might be TRBD1 (6 bases). This CDR3 contains 16 residues. Germline CDR1 is SGDLS and CDR2 is YYNGEE. V was pared by 4 bases and J by 1 base, with 17 bases between. As DNA, the CDR3 is TGTGCCAGCAGCCCCAGACAGGTAGGAGGGAACACTGAAGCTTTCTTT. It is translated as CASSPRQVGGNTEAFF.

The chain employs TRBV9 and TRBJ2-7, with D unclear. The CDR3 is made up of 15 amino acids. The germline CDR1 and CDR2 sequences are SGDLS and YYNGEE. Trimming stripped 0 bases from V and 0 bases from J, with 10 bases between. The CDR3, as DNA: TGTGCCAGCAGCGTAGCGCCGCTAGACTCCTACGAGCAGTACTTC. Its protein is CASSVAPLDSYEQYF.

The chain employs TRBV2 and TRBJ2-5; 11 nucleotides line up with TRBD2. Germline CDR1 is SNHLY and CDR2 is FYNNEI. Unmatched junction bases numbered 8, after V lost 1 base and J lost 4 bases. The CDR3 totals 17 residues. Here the CDR3 reads CASSEETSGTGSETQYF. The CDR3 nucleotides are TGTGCCAGCAGTGAAGAGACTAGCGGGACGGGCTCAGAGACCCAGTACTTC.

The V call is TRBV5-1, the J call TRBJ1-1, with 7 bases aligning to TRBD1. J gave up 5 bases and V 4 bases, and 5 bases lay outside the gene matches. The length of the CDR3 is 13 residues. The germline V gene has CDR1 SGHRS and CDR2 YFSETQ. The CDR3 coding sequence is TGCGCCAGCAGCCGGGACAGACGGACTGAAGCTTTCTTT. Protein product: CASSRDRRTEAFF.

V is TRBV6-6 and J is TRBJ1-1; D gene unclear. This CDR3 has 13 amino acids. Deletions cut 6 bases from V and 0 bases from J, with 8 bases between. Per the germline V gene, CDR1 is MNHNY and CDR2 is SVGAGI (reference sequence). DNA for the CDR3: TGTGCCAGCAGAATACAAGTGAACACTGAAGCTTTCTTT. Encoded protein: CASRIQVNTEAFF.

The CDR3 loop reads CASSQTSGLSYEQYF. CDR3 DNA sequence: TGCGCCAGCAGCCAGACTAGCGGGCTTTCCTACGAGCAGTACTTC. The rearrangement uses TRBV4-3 and TRBJ2-7; 10 nucleotides align to TRBD2. CDR1 is LGHNA, CDR2 YSLEER, per germline. CDR3 length: 15 amino acids. Germline trimming cut 3 bases from V and 1 base from J; bases unmatched to any gene: 3.

V and J are TRBV2 and TRBJ1-5, with 9 bases aligning to TRBD1. The CDR3 has 15 residues. CDR1 is SNHLY and CDR2 is FYNNEI in the germline V gene. With 6 bases clipped from V and 5 bases from J, the junction kept 8 bases outside the gene matches. This CDR3 is CASRLNRGRYQPQHF. The DNA for the CDR3 is TGTGCCAGCAGGCTCAACAGGGGGCGTTATCAGCCCCAGCATTTT. The full variable domain, in which reference TRBV2 and TRBJ1-5 provide the parts outside the CDR3, is EPEVTQTPSHQVTQMGQEVILRCVPISNHLYFYWYRQILGQKVEFLVSFYNNEISEKSEIFDDQFSVERPDGSNFTLKIRSTKLEDSAMYFCASRLNRGRYQPQHFGDGTRLSIL.

The chain carries TRBV10-3 and TRBJ2-7, with 11 bases lining up with TRBD1. The CDR3 is made up of 14 amino acids. J lost 7 bases, V lost 5 bases, and 7 bases had no gene match. Germline CDR1 and CDR2: ENHRY and SYGVKD. CDR3 in DNA: TGTGCCATCAGTACGGCGGACAGGGGGCGAGAGCAGTACTTC. This translates into CAISTADRGREQYF.

The chain joins TRBV7-2 to TRBJ2-7, with D unresolved. V was pared by 5 bases and J by 2 bases, with 7 bases between. Germline assignment: CDR1 SGHTA and CDR2 FQGNSA. The CDR3 spans 12 residues. This CDR3 reads CASSTSPYEQYF. The DNA of the CDR3 is TGTGCCAGCAGCACCAGTCCCTACGAGCAGTACTTC.

The chain is built from TRBV9 and TRBJ2-7; 9 positions match TRBD2. The V gene end was trimmed by 3 bases and the J gene end by 0 bases; junction bases not matched to a gene: 4. The germline gives CDR1 SGDLS, CDR2 YYNGEE. The CDR3 runs to 15 residues. The CDR3 here is CASSASGTSSYEQYF. The CDR3 nucleotides read TGTGCCAGCAGCGCTAGCGGGACCAGCTCCTACGAGCAGTACTTC.

The chain uses TRBV2 and TRBJ2-3; TRBD1 is a possible D gene (6 bases). This CDR3 contains 15 residues. CDR1 SNHLY and CDR2 FYNNEI come from the germline V gene. Trimming removed 6 bases from V and 7 bases from J, with 20 bases in between. The CDR3: CASRSFGTLANTQYF. The DNA of the CDR3 is TGTGCCAGCAGATCTTTCGGGACACTCGCAAATACGCAGTATTTT.